One sample yielded the 17 T cell receptor beta chains listed below, sequenced in a study of blood T cell repertoires in COVID-19. Profiling relied on immunoSEQ multiplex PCR, and the TCRdb table lists in-frame clones only, not all of them. In the table there are 150,000 to 200,000 clones, over 80% of which are singletons. Input material: peripheral blood. The source is a woman aged 65 to 85 with acute or convalescent COVID-19.

In its sample, this clone was seen once. The CDR3: CAIQLGTSYTEAFF. The CDR3 bases are TGTGCCATCCAGCTCGGGACATCCTACACTGAAGCTTTCTTT. This chain uses TRBV10-3 with TRBJ1-1; a possible D gene is TRBD1 (6 bases). The CDR3 contains 14 residues. The ends were cut back, 8 bases at V and 3 bases at J, with 16 bases in the middle. CDR1 is ENHRY, CDR2 SYGVKD, per germline.

The chain is built from TRBV3-1 (or the pseudogene TRBV3-2) and TRBJ1-5; D is ambiguous. In germline, CDR1 is LGHDT, CDR2 YNNKEL (reference sequence). The CDR3 is made up of 13 amino acids. V gave up 0 bases and J gave up 11 bases, with 11 bases separating them. The CDR3, as DNA: TGTGCCAGCAGCCAAGATCTAGCAGCGACCCAGCATTTT. Translated: CASSQDLAATQHF.

This clone was recorded only once. The V gene is TRBV6-1, the J gene TRBJ1-1; possibly TRBD1 for D (5 bases). The ends were cut back, 1 base at V and 4 bases at J, with 10 bases in the middle. The CDR3 covers 14 residues. Germline loops: CDR1 MNHNS, CDR2 SASEGT. Written as DNA, the CDR3 is TGTGCCAGCAGTGAAGAGCCGGGGGGCACTGAAGCTTTCTTT. Translating gives CASSEEPGGTEAFF.

The chain employs TRBV7-9 and TRBJ1-1, with 7 nucleotides matching TRBD1. Germline V CDR1 and CDR2: SEHNR, FQNEAQ (reference sequence). The junction had 10 bases not matched to a gene; V was cut back by 6 bases and J by 3 bases. The CDR3 contains 15 residues. DNA for the CDR3: TGTGCCAGCAGGCCGACAGGGTCGGTATACACTGAAGCTTTCTTT. It specifies CASRPTGSVYTEAFF.

The chain recombines TRBV5-6 with TRBJ1-6, with 8 bases identical to TRBD1. From germline, CDR1 is SGHDT and CDR2 YYEEEE. The V segment lost 4 bases and the J segment 4 bases; nucleotides outside the gene matches: 4. This CDR3 contains 15 residues. The CDR3 coding sequence is TGTGCCAGCAGCCCGGGGACAGGTTATAATTCACCCCTCCACTTT. It yields the protein CASSPGTGYNSPLHF.

The J gene is TRBJ2-1, the V gene TRBV10-3, with D possibly TRBD1 on 5 matching bases. Germline loops: CDR1 ENHRY, CDR2 SYGVKD. Trimming cost V 3 bases and J 9 bases, with 12 bases left between them. The CDR3 covers 13 residues. The CDR3 DNA sequence: TGTGCCATCAGTGACCAGGGTCAGGGTGAGCAGTTCTTC. Amino acid sequence: CAISDQGQGEQFF.

V gene TRBV19 combines with J gene TRBJ1-5, with 7 bases identical to TRBD1. CDR3 length: 12 amino acids. V dropped 5 bases and J dropped 7; count of bases not matched to a gene: 2. Germline V gives CDR1 LNHDA, CDR2 SQIVND (reference sequence). The CDR3 protein is CASSSRGQPQHF. CDR3 DNA: TGTGCCAGTAGTTCCAGGGGGCAGCCCCAGCATTTT.

The rearrangement uses TRBV19 and TRBJ1-1; unclear D gene. The CDR3 has 16 residues. Germline V gene sequence: CDR1 LNHDA, CDR2 SQIVND (reference sequence). Trimming removed 9 bases at V and 0 bases at J, with 20 bases between. The CDR3: CASSRFSPRMNTEAFF. The DNA of the CDR3 is TGTGCCAGCTCGAGATTCTCACCCAGGATGAACACTGAAGCTTTCTTT.

This clone was observed a few times. The V gene is TRBV18, the J gene TRBJ1-3, with 7 bases aligning to TRBD1. With V trimmed by 4 bases and J by 0 bases, 6 bases remained unmatched. Per the germline V gene, CDR1 is KGHSH and CDR2 is LQKENI. The CDR3 is 16 amino acids. CDR3: CASSQPGQSSGNTIYF. CDR3 bases: TGTGCCAGCTCACAACCGGGACAGAGCTCTGGAAACACCATATATTTT.

The genes are TRBV6-5 and TRBJ2-3, with 10 bases aligning to TRBD2. Germline-derived CDR1 and CDR2 are MNHEY and SVGAGI. This CDR3 region has 14 residues. V trimming: 10 bases; J trimming: 5 bases; junction bases outside the gene matches: 9. CDR3 sequence: CATTPGLAIDTQYF. The CDR3, as DNA: TGTGCCACCACCCCGGGACTAGCGATAGATACGCAGTATTTT.

V and J are TRBV5-1 and TRBJ2-3, with 12 bases that match TRBD2. The germline V gene encodes CDR1 SGHRS and CDR2 YFSETQ. This CDR3 region has 16 residues. Trimming removed 0 bases from V and 4 bases from J; junction bases left unmatched: 3. The CDR3 bases are TGCGCCAGCAGCTTGGAGGGACTAGCGGGCCCAGATACGCAGTATTTT. As protein: CASSLEGLAGPDTQYF. Full variable domain (rest looked up from reference TRBV5-1 and TRBJ2-3): KAGVTQTPRYLIKTRGQQVTLSCSPISGHRSVSWYQQTPGQGLQFLFEYFSETQRNKGNFPGRFSGRQFSNSRSEMNVSTLELGDSALYLCASSLEGLAGPDTQYFGPGTRLTVL.

A remark on this clone: Other DNA sequences in this sample translate to the same CDR3. This chain connects TRBV5-1 to TRBJ1-3; D gene uncertain. Germline V gives CDR1 SGHRS, CDR2 YFSETQ. V dropped 0 bases and J dropped 0 bases, with 7 bases sitting between them. The CDR3 runs 15 residues. The CDR3 bases are TGCGCCAGCAGCTTGGCCGGCGGCTCTGGAAACACCATATATTTT. It translates to CASSLAGGSGNTIYF.

V usage is TRBV4-1 and J usage is TRBJ2-7; D gene uncertain. CDR1 and CDR2 (germline): MGHRA, YSYEKL. This CDR3 spans 14 amino acids. V lost 0 bases and J lost 2, with 8 bases in between. The CDR3 nucleotides are TGCGCCAGCAGCCAAGATTGGGCGACCTACGAGCAGTACTTC. Its translation: CASSQDWATYEQYF.

The rearrangement joins TRBV7-8 to TRBJ1-1; D is ambiguous. Germline-derived CDR1 and CDR2 are SGHVS and FQNEAQ. The V end was cut by 5 bases, the J end by 8 bases, with 12 bases between. There are 12 residues in the CDR3. CDR3 loop: CASSPFGEEAFF. CDR3 sequence (DNA): TGTGCCAGCAGCCCCTTTGGGGAGGAAGCTTTCTTT.

V is TRBV6-5 and J is TRBJ2-7, with a tentative D call TRBD2 (5 bases). Germline assignment: CDR1 MNHEY and CDR2 SVGAGI. Trimming cost V 8 bases and J 3 bases, with 20 bases left between them. This CDR3 has 15 residues. CDR3 DNA sequence: TGTGCCAGCTCCCCGCGAGGGAGCCCAATCTACGAGCAGTACTTC. Protein: CASSPRGSPIYEQYF.

This clone was seen a single time. The chain recombines TRBV28 with TRBJ1-5; perhaps TRBD1 as D (6 bases). V was trimmed by 4 bases and J by 4 bases, leaving 11 bases between them. This CDR3 comprises 14 residues. Per the germline V gene, CDR1 is MDHEN and CDR2 is SYDVKM. CDR3 sequence: CASSSGQTNQPQHF. The CDR3 DNA reads TGTGCCAGCAGTTCCGGACAGACAAATCAGCCCCAGCATTTT.

This rearrangement joins TRBV5-1 to TRBJ2-7, with 9 bases that match TRBD1. Germline values: CDR1 SGHRS, CDR2 YFSETQ. The CDR3 is 13 amino acids. V dropped 2 bases and J dropped 4; count of bases not matched to a gene: 1. The CDR3 nucleotides read TGCGCCAGCAGCTTACAGGGGGCGTACGAGCAGTACTTC. Protein sequence: CASSLQGAYEQYF.